This entry features one T cell receptor beta chain sequence. This specimen comes from a study of blood T cell repertoires in COVID-19. Study details: Acute and convalescent COVID-19 samples came from the United States, Italy and Spain. From T cells, B-cell-depleted T cells, or PBMCs came the material, which was cDNA or gDNA.

Source study methods: For nucleated cells, counts were estimated from reference gene primer amplification. Sequencing used immunoSEQ multiplex PCR; TCRdb keeps in-frame clones, though not all of them. V, J and clone size reflect that table, while D and trimming were determined from the DNA. The table includes under 100,000 clones, around 81% detected once. The germline V gene has CDR1 MNHEY and CDR2 SMNVEV (reference sequence). CDR3 length equals 14 residues. With 3 bases removed from V and 1 base from J, the gap between germline ends came to 6 bases. The TCR was taken from an older man with active or convalescent COVID-19. The specimen was peripheral blood. J is TRBJ2-2 and V is TRBV27, with TRBD2 as a possible D gene (5 bases). The CDR3 loop is CASSFRENTGELFF. As DNA, the CDR3 is TGTGCCAGCAGTTTCCGGGAGAACACCGGGGAGCTGTTTTTT.